This T cell receptor beta chain derives from a study of early T cells in non-severe SARS-CoV-2 infection. This clonotype has only a few counts. Individual cDNA molecules were tagged with unique molecular identifiers. MiXCR was run by TCRdb on the 5' RACE reads, yielding one entry per CDR3 protein. This sample yields 55,000 to 75,000 distinct CDR3 sequences, of which roughly a tenth are seen a single time; less than 1.5% belongs to the top ten. This CDR3 comprises 14 residues. V gave up 0 bases and J gave up 2 bases, with 7 bases separating them. CDR1 and CDR2 from the germline V gene are SGDLS and YYNGEE.

The rearrangement uses TRBV9 and TRBJ2-3, with no clear D. This receptor was taken from an adult who was a healthcare worker with PCR-confirmed SARS-CoV-2 infection or an uninfected control (not recorded which). What was sequenced was whole blood. The CDR3 DNA sequence: TGTGCCAGCAGCGTAGAAAAGTACACAGATACGCAGTATTTT. Translating it yields CASSVEKYTDTQYF.